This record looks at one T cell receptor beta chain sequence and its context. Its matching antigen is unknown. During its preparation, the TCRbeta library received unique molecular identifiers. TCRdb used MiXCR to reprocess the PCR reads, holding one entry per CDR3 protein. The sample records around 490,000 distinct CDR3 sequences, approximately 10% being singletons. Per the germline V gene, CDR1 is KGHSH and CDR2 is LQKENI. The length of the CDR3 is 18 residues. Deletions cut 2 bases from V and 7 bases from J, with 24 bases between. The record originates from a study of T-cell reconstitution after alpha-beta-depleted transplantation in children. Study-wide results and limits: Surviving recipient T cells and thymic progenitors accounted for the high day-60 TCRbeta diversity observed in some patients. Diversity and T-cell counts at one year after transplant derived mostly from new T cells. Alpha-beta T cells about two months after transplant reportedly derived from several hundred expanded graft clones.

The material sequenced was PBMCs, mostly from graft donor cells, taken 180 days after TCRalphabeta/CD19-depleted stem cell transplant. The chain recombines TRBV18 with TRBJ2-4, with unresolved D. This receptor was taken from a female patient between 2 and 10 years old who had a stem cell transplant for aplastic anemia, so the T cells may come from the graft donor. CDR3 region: CASSPTRNIPYSGNIQYF. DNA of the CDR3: TGTGCCAGCTCACCAACACGTAACATACCCTATTCCGGGAACATTCAGTACTTC.